Below, one T cell receptor beta chain is given with its context. TRB amplification used roughly 250 ng of peripheral blood genomic DNA. This entry comes from a study of T cell clusters in autoimmune cytopenias. TRB was amplified by touch-down multiplex PCR, primer pools A and B combined. TCRdb reprocessed the multiplex PCR reads and stores each CDR3 protein as one record, lacking DNA. Its clone listing holds 4,000 or so distinct CDR3 sequences. The CDR3 totals 12 residues. Germline V CDR1 and CDR2: SGHAT, FQNNGV. The origin of this receptor is a human donor with an autoimmune cytopenia or autoimmune hepatitis (not recorded which). The rearrangement links TRBV11-2 to TRBJ1-6. The sequencing sample was made of peripheral blood. CDR3 sequence: CASSLVNSPLHF.